This T cell receptor (beta chain) was obtained from a study of vaccination and CD4 T cells after COVID-19. As for this clonotype: The antigen is undetermined.

Treatment meaning: roughly 10-day PBMC culture with coronavirus spike peptide pools or control peptides (ViraFEST assay). The CDR3 is 17 amino acids. Per germline, CDR1 KGHDR and CDR2 SFDVKD. V was pared by 5 bases and J by 2 bases, with 17 bases between. CD4+ T cells that had been cultured provided DNA sequenced with the Oncomine TCR Beta short-read assay. MiXCR, applied by TCRdb to the PCR reads, yields one record per CDR3 protein. The sample has around 15,000 distinct CDR3 sequences, about 68% seen once; the top ten hold over 9%. The origin of this receptor is a human donor who received a COVID-19 vaccine. V and J are TRBV24-1 and TRBJ2-2, with D possibly matching TRBD2 (5 bases). The source was CD4+ T cells from blood, cultured in vitro, collected after SARS-CoV-2 vaccination. Written as DNA, the CDR3 is TGTGCCACCAGTGCCCGGAGGCAGGCTGGTAACACCGGGGAGCTGTTTTTT. Protein sequence: CATSARRQAGNTGELFF.